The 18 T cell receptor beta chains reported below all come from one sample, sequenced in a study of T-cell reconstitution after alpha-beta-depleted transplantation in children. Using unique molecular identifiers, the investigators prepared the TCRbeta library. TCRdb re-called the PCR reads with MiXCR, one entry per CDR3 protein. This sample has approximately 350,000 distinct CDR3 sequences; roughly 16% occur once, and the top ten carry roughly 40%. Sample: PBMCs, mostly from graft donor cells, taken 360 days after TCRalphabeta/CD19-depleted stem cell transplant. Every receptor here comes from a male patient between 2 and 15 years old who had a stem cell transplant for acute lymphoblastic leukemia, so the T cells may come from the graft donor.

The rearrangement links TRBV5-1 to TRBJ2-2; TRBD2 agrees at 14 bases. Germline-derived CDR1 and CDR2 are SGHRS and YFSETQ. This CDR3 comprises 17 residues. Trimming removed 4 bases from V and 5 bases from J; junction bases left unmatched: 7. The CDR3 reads CASSLLGLAGVTGELFF. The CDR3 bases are TGCGCCAGCAGCCTATTGGGACTAGCGGGAGTTACCGGGGAGCTGTTTTTT.

The CDR3: CSARDTAGGPPADTQYF. Written as DNA, the CDR3 is TGCAGTGCTAGAGATACAGCGGGAGGGCCTCCCGCAGATACGCAGTATTTT. This sequence joins TRBV20-1 and TRBJ2-3; 10 nucleotides align to TRBD2. V lost 0 bases, J lost 4 bases, and 10 bases stayed unmatched. Per the germline V gene, CDR1 is DFQATT and CDR2 is SNEGSKA (reference sequence). There are 17 residues in the CDR3.

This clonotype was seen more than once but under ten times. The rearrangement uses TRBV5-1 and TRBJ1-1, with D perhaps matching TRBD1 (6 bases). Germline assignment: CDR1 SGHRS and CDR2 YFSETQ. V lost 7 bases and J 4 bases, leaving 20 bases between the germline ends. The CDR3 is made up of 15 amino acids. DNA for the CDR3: TGCGCCAGCCGACACCGGGACACATCTCGCACTGAAGCTTTCTTT. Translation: CASRHRDTSRTEAFF.

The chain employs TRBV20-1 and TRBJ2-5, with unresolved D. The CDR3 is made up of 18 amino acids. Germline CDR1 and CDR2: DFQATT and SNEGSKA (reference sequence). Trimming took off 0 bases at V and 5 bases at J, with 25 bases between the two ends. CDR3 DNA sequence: TGCAGTGCTAGAGATTCGTCCCTCCAGCCCCTGCGAAGGGAGACCCAGTACTTC. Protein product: CSARDSSLQPLRRETQYF.

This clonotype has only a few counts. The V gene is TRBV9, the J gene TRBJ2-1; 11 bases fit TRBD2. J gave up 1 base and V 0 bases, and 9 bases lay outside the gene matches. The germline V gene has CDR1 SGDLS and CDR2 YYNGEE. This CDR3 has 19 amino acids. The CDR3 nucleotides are TGTGCCAGCAGCGTAGGACTAGCGGGAATCGTAGGTTCCTACAATGAGCAGTTCTTC. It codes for CASSVGLAGIVGSYNEQFF.

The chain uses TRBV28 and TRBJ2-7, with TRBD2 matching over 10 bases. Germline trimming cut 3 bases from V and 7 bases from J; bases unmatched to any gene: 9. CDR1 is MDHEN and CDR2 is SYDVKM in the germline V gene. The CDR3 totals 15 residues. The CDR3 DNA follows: TGTGCCAGCAGTTTGCTTCCCAGCGGGAGGGTTGAGCAGTACTTC. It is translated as CASSLLPSGRVEQYF.

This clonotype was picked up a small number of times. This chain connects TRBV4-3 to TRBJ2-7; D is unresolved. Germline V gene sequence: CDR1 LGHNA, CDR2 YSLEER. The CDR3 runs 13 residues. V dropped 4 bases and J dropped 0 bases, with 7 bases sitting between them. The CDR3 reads CASSPDRSYEQYF. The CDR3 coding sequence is TGCGCCAGCAGCCCAGATCGCTCCTACGAGCAGTACTTC.

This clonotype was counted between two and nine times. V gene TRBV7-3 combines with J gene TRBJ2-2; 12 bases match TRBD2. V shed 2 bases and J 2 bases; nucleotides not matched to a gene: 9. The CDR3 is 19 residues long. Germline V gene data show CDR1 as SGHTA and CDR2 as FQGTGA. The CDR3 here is CASSLVPSGRVTNTGELFF. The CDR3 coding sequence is TGTGCCAGCAGCTTAGTGCCTAGCGGGAGGGTTACCAACACCGGGGAGCTGTTTTTT.

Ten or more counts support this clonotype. The CDR3 DNA sequence: TGTGCCAGCAGTTTACACAGCCGGAACACCGGGGAGCTGTTTTTT. The encoded protein is CASSLHSRNTGELFF. The genes are TRBV12-3 or TRBV12-4 and TRBJ2-2; D gene uncertain. The V end lost 2 bases, the J end lost 1 base, and 8 bases lay between the germline ends. The CDR3 is 15 amino acids.

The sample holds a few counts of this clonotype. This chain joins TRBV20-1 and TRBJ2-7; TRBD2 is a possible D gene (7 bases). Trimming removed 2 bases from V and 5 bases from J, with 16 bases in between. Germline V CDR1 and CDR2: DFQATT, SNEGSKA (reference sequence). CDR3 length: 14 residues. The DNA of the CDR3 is TGCAGTGCTAGACGGGGGGCAGGTATAGACGAGCAGTACTTC. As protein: CSARRGAGIDEQYF.

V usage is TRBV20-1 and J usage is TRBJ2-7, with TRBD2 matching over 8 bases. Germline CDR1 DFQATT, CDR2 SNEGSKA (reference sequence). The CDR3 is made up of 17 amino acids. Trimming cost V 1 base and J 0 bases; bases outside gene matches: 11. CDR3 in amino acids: CSARGTSGNALSYEQYF. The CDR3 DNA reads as TGCAGTGCTAGAGGAACTAGCGGTAACGCCCTCTCCTACGAGCAGTACTTC.

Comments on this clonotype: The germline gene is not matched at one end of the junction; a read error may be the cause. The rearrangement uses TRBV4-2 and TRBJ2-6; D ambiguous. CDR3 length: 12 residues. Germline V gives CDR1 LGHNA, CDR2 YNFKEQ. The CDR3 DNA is TGTGCCAGCAGTCAAGCGGCCAACGTCCTGACTTTC. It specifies CASSQAANVLTF.

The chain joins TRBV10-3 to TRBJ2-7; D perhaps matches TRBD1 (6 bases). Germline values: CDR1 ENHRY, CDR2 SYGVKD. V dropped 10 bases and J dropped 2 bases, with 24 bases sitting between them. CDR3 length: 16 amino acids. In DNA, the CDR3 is TGTGCCACTGCAGACACCCAACCGGGACAAACCTACGAGCAGTACTTC. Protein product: CATADTQPGQTYEQYF.

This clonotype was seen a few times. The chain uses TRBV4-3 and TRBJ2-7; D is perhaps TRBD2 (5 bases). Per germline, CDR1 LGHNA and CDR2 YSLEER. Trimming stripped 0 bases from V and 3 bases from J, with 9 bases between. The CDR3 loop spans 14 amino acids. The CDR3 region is CASSQDSGGYEQYF. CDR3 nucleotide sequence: TGCGCCAGCAGCCAAGATTCAGGAGGCTACGAGCAGTACTTC.

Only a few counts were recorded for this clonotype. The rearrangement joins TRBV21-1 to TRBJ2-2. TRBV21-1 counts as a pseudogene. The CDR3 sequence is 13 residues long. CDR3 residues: CASSTKVTGELFF. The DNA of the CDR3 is TGTGCCAGCAGCACAAAGGTTACCGGGGAGCTGTTTTTT.

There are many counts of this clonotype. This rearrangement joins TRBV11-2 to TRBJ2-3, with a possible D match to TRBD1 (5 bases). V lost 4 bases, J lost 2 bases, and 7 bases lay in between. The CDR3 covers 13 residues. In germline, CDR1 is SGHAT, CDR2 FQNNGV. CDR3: CASSWGPTDTQYF. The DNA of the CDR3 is TGTGCCAGCAGCTGGGGCCCCACAGATACGCAGTATTTT.

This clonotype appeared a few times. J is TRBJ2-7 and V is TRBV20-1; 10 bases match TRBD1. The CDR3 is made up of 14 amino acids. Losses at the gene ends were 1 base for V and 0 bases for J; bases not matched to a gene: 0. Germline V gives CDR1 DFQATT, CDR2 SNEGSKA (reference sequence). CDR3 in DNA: TGCAGTGCTAGAGGGGACAGGGGCTCCTACGAGCAGTACTTC. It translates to CSARGDRGSYEQYF.

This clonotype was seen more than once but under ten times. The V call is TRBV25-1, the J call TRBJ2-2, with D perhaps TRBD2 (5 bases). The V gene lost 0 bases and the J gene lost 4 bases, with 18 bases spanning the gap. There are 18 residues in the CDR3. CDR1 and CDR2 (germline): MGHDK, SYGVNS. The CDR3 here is CASSEYHGDHRVTGELFF. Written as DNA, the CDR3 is TGTGCCAGCAGTGAATATCACGGGGATCATAGGGTCACCGGGGAGCTGTTTTTT.